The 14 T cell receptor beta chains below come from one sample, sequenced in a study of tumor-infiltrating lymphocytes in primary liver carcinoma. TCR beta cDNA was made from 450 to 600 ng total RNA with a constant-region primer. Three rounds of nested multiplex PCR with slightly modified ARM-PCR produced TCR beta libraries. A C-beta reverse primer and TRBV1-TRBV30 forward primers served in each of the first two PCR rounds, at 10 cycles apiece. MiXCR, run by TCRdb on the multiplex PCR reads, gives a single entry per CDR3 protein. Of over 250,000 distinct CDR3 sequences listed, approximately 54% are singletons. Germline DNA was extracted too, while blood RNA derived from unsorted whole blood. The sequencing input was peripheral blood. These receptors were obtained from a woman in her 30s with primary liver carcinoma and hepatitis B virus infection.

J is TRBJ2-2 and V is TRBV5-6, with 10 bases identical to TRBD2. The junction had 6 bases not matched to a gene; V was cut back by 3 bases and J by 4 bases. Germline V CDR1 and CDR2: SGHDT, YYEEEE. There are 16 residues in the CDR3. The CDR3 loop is CASSWPAGGFTGELFF. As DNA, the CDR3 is TGTGCCAGCAGCTGGCCAGCGGGAGGGTTCACCGGGGAGCTGTTTTTT. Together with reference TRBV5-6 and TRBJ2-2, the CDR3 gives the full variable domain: DAGVTQSPTHLIKTRGQQVTLRCSPKSGHDTVSWYQQALGQGPQFIFQYYEEEERQRGNFPDRFSGHQFPNYSSELNVNALLLGDSALYLCASSWPAGGFTGELFFGEGSRLTVL.

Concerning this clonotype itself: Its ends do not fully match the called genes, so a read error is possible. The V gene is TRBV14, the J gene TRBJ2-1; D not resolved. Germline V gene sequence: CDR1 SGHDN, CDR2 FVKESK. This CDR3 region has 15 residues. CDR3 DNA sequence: TGTGCCAGCAGCCGCCAACATGGATACTACAATGAGCAGTCCTTC. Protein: CASSRQHGYYNEQSF.

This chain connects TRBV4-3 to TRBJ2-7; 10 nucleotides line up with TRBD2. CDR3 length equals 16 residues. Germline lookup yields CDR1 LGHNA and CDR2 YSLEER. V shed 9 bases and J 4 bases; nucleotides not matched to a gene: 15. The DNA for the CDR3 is TGCGCCAGTGTTAAAGCGAGGGGTAGCGGGAGGTACGAGCAGTACTTC. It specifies CASVKARGSGRYEQYF.

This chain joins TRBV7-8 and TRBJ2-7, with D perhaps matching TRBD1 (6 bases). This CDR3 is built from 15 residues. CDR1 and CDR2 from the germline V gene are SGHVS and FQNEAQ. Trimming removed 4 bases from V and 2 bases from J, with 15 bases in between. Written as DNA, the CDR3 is TGTGCCAGCAGCTATGGCCCGGACAGAACCTACGAGCAGTACTTC. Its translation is CASSYGPDRTYEQYF.

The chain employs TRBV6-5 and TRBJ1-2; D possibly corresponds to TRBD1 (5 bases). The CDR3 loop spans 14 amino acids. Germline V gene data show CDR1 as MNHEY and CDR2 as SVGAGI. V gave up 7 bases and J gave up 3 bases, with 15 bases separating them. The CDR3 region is CASTTVEGYYGYTF. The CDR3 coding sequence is TGTGCCAGCACCACGGTCGAGGGGTACTATGGCTACACCTTC.

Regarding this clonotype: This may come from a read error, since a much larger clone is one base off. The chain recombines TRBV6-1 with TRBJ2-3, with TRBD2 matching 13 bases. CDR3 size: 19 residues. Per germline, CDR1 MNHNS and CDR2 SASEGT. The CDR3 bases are TGTGCCAACAGTGAGAGGACTAGCGGGAGAGTCGTCGGCACAGATACGCAGTATTTT. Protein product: CANSERTSGRVVGTDTQYF.

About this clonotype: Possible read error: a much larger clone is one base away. The DNA for the CDR3 is TGTGCCATCAGCTCCGCGGATGAGCAGTTCTTC. Translation: CAISSADEQFF. The chain is built from TRBV11-2 and TRBJ2-1; D is unclear. The CDR3 has 11 residues. Germline values: CDR1 SGHAT, CDR2 FQNNGV.

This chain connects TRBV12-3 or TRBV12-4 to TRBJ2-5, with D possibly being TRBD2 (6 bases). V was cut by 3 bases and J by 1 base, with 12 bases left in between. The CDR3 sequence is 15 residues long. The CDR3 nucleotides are TGTGCCAGCAGTTTCACATCGGGACTCCAAGAGACCCAGTACTTC. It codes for CASSFTSGLQETQYF.

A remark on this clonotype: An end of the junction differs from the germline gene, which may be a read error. CDR3 in DNA: TGTGCCAGTAGCTTAGGGACAAGGTTTTACGAGCAGTACTTC. Protein sequence: CASSLGTRFYEQYF. The J gene is TRBJ2-7, the V gene TRBV11-2; possible D gene TRBD1, 6 bases. This CDR3 has 14 amino acids. CDR1 and CDR2 from the germline V gene are SGHAT and FQNNGV.

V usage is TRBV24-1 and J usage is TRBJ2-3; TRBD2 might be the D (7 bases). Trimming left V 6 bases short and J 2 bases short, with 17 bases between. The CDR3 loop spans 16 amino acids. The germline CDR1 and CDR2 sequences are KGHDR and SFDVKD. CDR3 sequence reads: CATSSGRGKDTDTQYF. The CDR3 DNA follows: TGTGCCACCAGTTCGGGGAGGGGGAAAGACACAGATACGCAGTATTTT.

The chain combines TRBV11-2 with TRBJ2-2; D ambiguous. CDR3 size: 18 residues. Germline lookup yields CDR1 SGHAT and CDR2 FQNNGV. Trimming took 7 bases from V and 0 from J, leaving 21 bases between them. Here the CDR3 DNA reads TGTGCCAGCAACTCTCCTAGTGCAGTGTATGCGAACACCGGGGAGCTGTTTTTT. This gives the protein CASNSPSAVYANTGELFF.

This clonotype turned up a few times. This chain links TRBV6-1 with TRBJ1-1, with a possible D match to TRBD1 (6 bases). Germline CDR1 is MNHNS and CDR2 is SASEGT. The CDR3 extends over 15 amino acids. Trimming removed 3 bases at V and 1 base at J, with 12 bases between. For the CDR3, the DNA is TGTGCCAGCAGTGATTTTGGGGGCCCGAACACTGAAGCTTTCTTT. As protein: CASSDFGGPNTEAFF.

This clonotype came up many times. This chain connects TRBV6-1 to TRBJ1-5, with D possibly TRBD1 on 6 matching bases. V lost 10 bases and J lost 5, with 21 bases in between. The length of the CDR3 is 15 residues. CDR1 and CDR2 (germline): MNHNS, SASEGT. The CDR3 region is CAIQSGGQYYQPQHF. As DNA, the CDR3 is TGTGCCATTCAAAGTGGCGGACAGTATTATCAGCCCCAGCATTTT.

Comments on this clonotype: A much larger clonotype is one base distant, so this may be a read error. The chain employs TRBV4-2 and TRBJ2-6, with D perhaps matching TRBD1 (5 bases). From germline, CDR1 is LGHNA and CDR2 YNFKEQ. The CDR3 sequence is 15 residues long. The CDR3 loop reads CASSRDNSGANVLIF. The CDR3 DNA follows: TGTGCCAGCAGCCGCGACAACTCTGGGGCCAACGTCCTGATTTTC.